The 30 T cell receptor beta chains presented below share a single source sample, sequenced in a study of shared T cell receptors in the human thymus. Sequenced by immunoSEQ multiplex PCR; TCRdb stores in-frame clones only, minus some. In the table there are some 700,000 clones, roughly 88% of which are singletons. In addition, the sample was reused for a study of human thymus T cells.

Input material: thymocytes. Receptors were obtained from a boy younger than two with a congenital heart defect.

The rearrangement links TRBV7-9 to TRBJ2-2, with 9 bases fitting TRBD2. The V gene's germline CDR1 is SEHNR and CDR2 FQNEAQ (reference sequence). The CDR3 has 17 residues. Losses at the gene ends were 5 bases for V and 1 base for J; bases not matched to a gene: 8. The CDR3 coding sequence is TGTGCCAGCAGCCCAACCCCTAGCGGGAAGAACACCGGGGAGCTGTTTTTT. Its translation: CASSPTPSGKNTGELFF.

The V gene is TRBV7-9, the J gene TRBJ1-2, with 10 bases aligning to TRBD1. The CDR3 totals 15 residues. The germline V gene has CDR1 SEHNR and CDR2 FQNEAQ (reference sequence). V lost 4 bases and J lost 4; bases outside the gene matches: 6. CDR3 loop: CASSSDRDRGYGYTF. The DNA of the CDR3 is TGTGCCAGCAGCTCCGACCGGGACAGGGGCTATGGCTACACCTTC. Full variable domain (remainder filled in from reference TRBV7-9 and TRBJ1-2): DTGVSQNPRHKITKRGQNVTFRCDPISEHNRLYWYRQTLGQGPEFLTYFQNEAQLEKSRLLSDRFSAERPKGSFSTLEIQRTEQGDSAMYLCASSSDRDRGYGYTFGSGTRLTVV.

The V gene is TRBV30, the J gene TRBJ1-2; no clear D gene. CDR3 size: 11 residues. Germline CDR1 reads GTSNPN; CDR2 reads SVGIG (reference sequence). Trimming stripped 1 base from V and 6 bases from J, with 6 bases between. The CDR3 nucleotides are TGTGCCTGGAGTGGCAGGAATGGCTACACCTTC. As protein: CAWSGRNGYTF. Based on the CDR3 plus reference TRBV30 and TRBJ1-2, the full variable domain is SQTIHQWPATLVQPVGSPLSLECTVEGTSNPNLYWYRQAAGRGLQLLFYSVGIGQISSEVPQNLSASRPQDRQFILSSKKLLLSDSGFYLCAWSGRNGYTFGSGTRLTVV.

V gene TRBV30 combines with J gene TRBJ2-7; TRBD1 might be the D (6 bases). The germline V gene encodes CDR1 GTSNPN and CDR2 SVGIG (reference sequence). The ends were cut back, 3 bases at V and 2 bases at J, with 14 bases in the middle. The CDR3 contains 14 residues. The CDR3 DNA reads TGTGCCTGGAGATTTTGGACAGTAGCCTACGAGCAGTACTTC. As protein: CAWRFWTVAYEQYF.

This chain uses TRBV28 with TRBJ2-1; 7 bases line up with TRBD1. Germline values: CDR1 MDHEN, CDR2 SYDVKM. With 2 bases clipped from V and 3 bases from J, the junction kept 7 bases outside the gene matches. The length of the CDR3 is 16 residues. DNA of the CDR3: TGTGCCAGCAGTTTAGGGGCTGGGGACAGCTACAATGAGCAGTTCTTC. It encodes CASSLGAGDSYNEQFF.

This chain uses TRBV25-1 with TRBJ2-7, with D hard to call. The CDR3 has 13 residues. V shed 2 bases and J shed 8 bases, with 13 bases lying between them. Looked up from germline, CDR1 is MGHDK and CDR2 is SYGVNS. CDR3 DNA: TGTGCCAGCAGTGAAGGCATGGGCCAAAAGCAGTACTTC. Translation: CASSEGMGQKQYF.

V gene TRBV4-1 combines with J gene TRBJ2-7; TRBD1 matches 9 bases. Per germline, CDR1 MGHRA and CDR2 YSYEKL. The CDR3 totals 17 residues. Trimming at V came to 0 bases and at J to 2 bases, leaving 8 bases not matched to a gene. The CDR3 protein is CASSQENPGQGPYEQYF. DNA for the CDR3: TGCGCCAGCAGCCAAGAAAACCCGGGACAGGGACCCTACGAGCAGTACTTC.

There are a few counts of this clone. The chain is built from TRBV27 and TRBJ2-1, with TRBD2 identical over 8 bases. The germline gives CDR1 MNHEY, CDR2 SMNVEV (reference sequence). V was pared by 0 bases and J by 8 bases, with 9 bases of the junction left unmatched. There are 16 residues in the CDR3. This CDR3 reads CASSLSTSDKIYEQFF. The DNA of the CDR3 is TGTGCCAGCAGTTTATCGACTAGCGACAAAATCTATGAGCAGTTCTTC.

This chain uses TRBV7-8 with TRBJ2-3; tentatively, D is TRBD2 (5 bases). The CDR3 is made up of 16 amino acids. The V gene's germline CDR1 is SGHVS and CDR2 FQNEAQ. Trimming took 2 bases from V and 0 from J, leaving 12 bases between them. The CDR3 here is CASSLFAGASTDTQYF. CDR3 coding DNA: TGTGCCAGCAGCTTATTTGCGGGCGCTAGCACAGATACGCAGTATTTT.

The rearrangement uses TRBV28 and TRBJ2-1, with 12 positions matching TRBD2. The CDR3 consists of 18 residues. V lost 11 bases to trimming and J lost 1 base; unmatched junction nucleotides: 15. Germline CDR1 reads MDHEN; CDR2 reads SYDVKM. CDR3 sequence reads: CAARGRLAGVGSYNEQFF. CDR3 coding DNA: TGTGCCGCCAGGGGTAGACTAGCGGGAGTAGGGTCCTACAATGAGCAGTTCTTC.

The gene calls are TRBV7-9 and TRBJ2-1; 14 bases fit TRBD2. The germline V gene encodes CDR1 SEHNR and CDR2 FQNEAQ (reference sequence). The CDR3 consists of 12 residues. V lost 6 bases and J lost 14; bases outside the gene matches: 3. For the CDR3, the DNA is TGTGCCAGCAGGACTAGCGGGAGGGATAAGTTCTTC. Amino acid sequence: CASRTSGRDKFF.

The V gene is TRBV11-3, the J gene TRBJ2-7; 7 bases agree with TRBD1. This CDR3 is built from 17 residues. Trimming removed 5 bases from V and 4 bases from J; junction bases left unmatched: 17. The germline gives CDR1 SGHNT, CDR2 YENEEA. The chain's CDR3 is CASSAGTTGRLTYEQYF. The DNA for the CDR3 is TGTGCCAGCAGCGCCGGAACGACAGGGCGTCTCACGTACGAGCAGTACTTC. The whole variable domain, filled in from reference TRBV11-3 and TRBJ2-7, reads EAGVVQSPRYKIIEKKQPVAFWCNPISGHNTLYWYLQNLGQGPELLIRYENEEAVDDSQLPKDRFSAERLKGVDSTLKIQPAELGDSAVYLCASSAGTTGRLTYEQYFGPGTRLTVT.

V usage is TRBV28 and J usage is TRBJ2-7; perhaps TRBD2 as D (5 bases). CDR3 size: 14 residues. CDR1 is MDHEN, CDR2 SYDVKM, per germline. V was shortened by 8 bases and J by 0 bases, with 14 bases between the two germline ends. The CDR3 is CASVGPDFSYEQYF. CDR3 coding DNA: TGTGCCAGCGTCGGTCCGGACTTCTCCTACGAGCAGTACTTC.

The gene calls are TRBV27 and TRBJ2-1; TRBD2 aligns across 9 bases. Germline CDR1 reads MNHEY; CDR2 reads SMNVEV (reference sequence). The V gene end was trimmed by 2 bases and the J gene end by 1 base; junction bases not matched to a gene: 12. This CDR3 has 19 amino acids. The CDR3 spells CASSLEVAGVRVSYNEQFF. DNA of the CDR3: TGTGCCAGCAGTTTAGAGGTAGCGGGAGTTCGGGTTTCCTACAATGAGCAGTTCTTC.

This clone was recorded only once. This chain connects TRBV14 to TRBJ2-1, with a weak D call TRBD2 (6 bases). CDR3 size: 17 residues. Germline V lookup: CDR1 SGHDN, CDR2 FVKESK. Trimming pared 4 bases from V and 2 bases from J, leaving 18 bases between. CDR3 nucleotide sequence: TGTGCCAGCAGCCCGGGGGTTGGGGATAGCGCCTACAATGAGCAGTTCTTC. The encoded protein is CASSPGVGDSAYNEQFF.

The rearrangement joins TRBV7-8 to TRBJ2-7; a possible D gene is TRBD1 (5 bases). V dropped 1 base and J dropped 5 bases, with 6 bases sitting between them. This CDR3 contains 12 residues. Germline loops: CDR1 SGHVS, CDR2 FQNEAQ. DNA for the CDR3: TGTGCCAGCAGCTTAGAAGGGGACGAGCAGTACTTC. This codes for CASSLEGDEQYF.

The chain carries TRBV4-3 and TRBJ2-5; 8 nucleotides line up with TRBD1. Germline loops: CDR1 LGHNA, CDR2 YSLEER. J gave up 4 bases and V 3 bases, and 10 bases lay outside the gene matches. The CDR3 has 16 residues. The DNA for the CDR3 is TGCGCCAGCAGCCATGCCCAGGGGGCGAGAGGAGAGACCCAGTACTTC. Its translation is CASSHAQGARGETQYF.

V and J are TRBV9 and TRBJ2-2; 12 bases match TRBD2. The CDR3 has 16 amino acids. V lost 1 base, J lost 6 bases, and 4 bases stayed unmatched. The germline gives CDR1 SGDLS, CDR2 YYNGEE. CDR3 loop: CASSVLAGGQAGELFF. CDR3 nucleotides: TGTGCCAGCAGCGTACTAGCGGGAGGGCAGGCCGGGGAGCTGTTTTTT.

This chain joins TRBV6-5 and TRBJ1-2; 7 nucleotides line up with TRBD1. J gave up 8 bases and V 5 bases, and 11 bases lay outside the gene matches. The length of the CDR3 is 14 residues. Germline values: CDR1 MNHEY, CDR2 SVGAGI. The DNA for the CDR3 is TGTGCCAGCAGTCCACGGGACAGCCAGGGGGGCTACACCTTC. Translation gives CASSPRDSQGGYTF.

The chain uses TRBV5-6 and TRBJ2-7; TRBD2 agrees at 12 bases. Germline V gene sequence: CDR1 SGHDT, CDR2 YYEEEE. The ends lost 0 bases at V and 2 bases at J; junction bases unmatched: 3. This CDR3 spans 16 amino acids. For the CDR3, the DNA is TGTGCCAGCAGCTTGGGACTAGCGGGAGAACCCTACGAGCAGTACTTC. Amino acid sequence: CASSLGLAGEPYEQYF.

This clone was recorded only once. The genes are TRBV19 and TRBJ1-5; D is possibly TRBD1 (5 bases). The CDR3 extends over 17 amino acids. V was shortened by 9 bases and J by 0 bases, with 21 bases between the two germline ends. Germline values: CDR1 LNHDA, CDR2 SQIVND (reference sequence). As DNA, the CDR3 is TGTGCCAGCCGTGGAGGGTGGGGGGACTATAGCAATCAGCCCCAGCATTTT. Protein sequence: CASRGGWGDYSNQPQHF.

V and J are TRBV5-6 and TRBJ2-7; 11 bases are shared with TRBD2. CDR1 and CDR2 from the germline V gene are SGHDT and YYEEEE. The V and J ends lost 4 bases and 0 bases, in that order; junction bases with no gene match: 15. The length of the CDR3 is 19 residues. CDR3 nucleotides: TGTGCCAGCAGCCAATTCGGACTAGCGGGTGTAACCTTCTCCTACGAGCAGTACTTC. Translation: CASSQFGLAGVTFSYEQYF.

The chain combines TRBV6-1 with TRBJ2-1, with D unclear. The germline V gene encodes CDR1 MNHNS and CDR2 SASEGT. The CDR3 is 14 amino acids. Trimming took 1 base from V and 0 from J, leaving 4 bases between them. The CDR3 DNA reads TGTGCCAGCAGTGAAGGAGACTCCTACAATGAGCAGTTCTTC. Translation gives CASSEGDSYNEQFF.

The V and J genes are TRBV5-1 and TRBJ2-7, with D possibly matching TRBD2 (5 bases). Germline V CDR1 and CDR2: SGHRS, YFSETQ. The ends were cut back, 1 base at V and 6 bases at J, with 20 bases in the middle. The CDR3 consists of 16 residues. Written as DNA, the CDR3 is TGCGCCAGCAGCTTGACGAGGGAGTTCCCCAGCCGCGAGCAGTACTTC. This sequence encodes CASSLTREFPSREQYF.

This chain connects TRBV6-1 to TRBJ1-5; tentative D call: TRBD1 (6 bases). Germline lookup yields CDR1 MNHNS and CDR2 SASEGT. The CDR3 length is 14 residues. V was shortened by 7 bases and J by 2 bases, with 12 bases between the two germline ends. CDR3 sequence reads: CASIARQGNQPQHF. Here the CDR3 DNA reads TGTGCCAGCATCGCCCGACAGGGCAATCAGCCCCAGCATTTT.

The chain links TRBV30 to TRBJ1-2, with a tentative D call TRBD1 (5 bases). V was clipped by 0 bases and J by 5 bases, with 16 bases between them. The germline gives CDR1 GTSNPN, CDR2 SVGIG (reference sequence). The CDR3 contains 15 residues. CDR3: CAWSVRGRGSYGYTF. DNA for the CDR3: TGTGCCTGGAGTGTACGGGGGAGGGGCTCTTATGGCTACACCTTC. Full variable domain (outside the CDR3, taken from reference TRBV30 and TRBJ1-2): SQTIHQWPATLVQPVGSPLSLECTVEGTSNPNLYWYRQAAGRGLQLLFYSVGIGQISSEVPQNLSASRPQDRQFILSSKKLLLSDSGFYLCAWSVRGRGSYGYTFGSGTRLTVV.

V and J are TRBV4-2 and TRBJ1-5; D unresolved. Germline values: CDR1 LGHNA, CDR2 YNFKEQ. There are 14 residues in the CDR3. V lost 2 bases and J 7 bases, leaving 12 bases between the germline ends. In nucleotides, the CDR3 is TGTGCCAGCAGCCAACTCTTCGGCAGGCAGCCCCAGCATTTT. It specifies CASSQLFGRQPQHF.

The V call is TRBV28, the J call TRBJ1-1; D may be TRBD1 (5 bases). Germline V CDR1 and CDR2: MDHEN, SYDVKM. CDR3 length: 14 residues. V lost 5 bases and J 0 bases, leaving 10 bases between the germline ends. The CDR3 reads CASSPTALNTEAFF. The CDR3 DNA is TGTGCCAGCAGTCCGACAGCTTTGAACACTGAAGCTTTCTTT.

The V call is TRBV27, the J call TRBJ2-1; D gene uncertain. V lost 2 bases and J 7 bases, leaving 9 bases between the germline ends. Germline V lookup: CDR1 MNHEY, CDR2 SMNVEV (reference sequence). The CDR3 is 13 amino acids. The CDR3 nucleotides read TGTGCCAGCAGTTTACTAGATAAAAATGAGCAGTTCTTC. It encodes CASSLLDKNEQFF.

V gene TRBV7-9 combines with J gene TRBJ2-1; D remains ambiguous. V lost 1 base to trimming and J lost 14 bases, with 21 bases between them. CDR1 is SEHNR and CDR2 is FQNEAQ in the germline V gene (reference sequence). The CDR3 extends over 15 amino acids. In DNA, the CDR3 is TGTGCCAGCAGCTTAGAAGGCGTTGAGAGACTGCGCGAGTTCTTC. Translating gives CASSLEGVERLREFF.